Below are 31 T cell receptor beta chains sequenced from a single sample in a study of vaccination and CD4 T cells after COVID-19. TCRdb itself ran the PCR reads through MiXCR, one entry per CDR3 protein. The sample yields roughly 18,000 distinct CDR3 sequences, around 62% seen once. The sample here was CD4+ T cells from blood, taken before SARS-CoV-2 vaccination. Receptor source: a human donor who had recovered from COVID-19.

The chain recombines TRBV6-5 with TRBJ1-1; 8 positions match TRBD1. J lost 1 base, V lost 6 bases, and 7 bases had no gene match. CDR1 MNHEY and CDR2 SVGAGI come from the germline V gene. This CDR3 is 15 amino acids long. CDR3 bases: TGTGCCAGCAGCTACGCCGGGACAGGGAACACTGAAGCTTTCTTT. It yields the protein CASSYAGTGNTEAFF.

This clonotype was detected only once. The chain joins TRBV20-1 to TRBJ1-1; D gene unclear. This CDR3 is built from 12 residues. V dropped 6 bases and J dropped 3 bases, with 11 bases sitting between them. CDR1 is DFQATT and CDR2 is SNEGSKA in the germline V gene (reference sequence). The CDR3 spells CSARREYTEAFF. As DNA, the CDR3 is TGCAGTGCCAGAAGGGAATACACTGAAGCTTTCTTT.

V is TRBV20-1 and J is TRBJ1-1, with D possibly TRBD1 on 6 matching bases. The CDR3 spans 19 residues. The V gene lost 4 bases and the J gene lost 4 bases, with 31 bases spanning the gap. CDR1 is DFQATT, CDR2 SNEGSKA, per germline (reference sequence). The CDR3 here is CSATPEPRGRRRMGTEAFF. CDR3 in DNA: TGCAGTGCTACCCCAGAACCCAGGGGACGTAGAAGAATGGGCACTGAAGCTTTCTTT.

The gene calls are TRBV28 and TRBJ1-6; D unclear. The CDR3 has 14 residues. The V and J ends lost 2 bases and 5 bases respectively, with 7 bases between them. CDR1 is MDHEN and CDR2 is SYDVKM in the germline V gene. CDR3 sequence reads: CASSLSGNNSPLHF. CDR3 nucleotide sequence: TGTGCCAGCAGTTTAAGCGGAAATAATTCACCCCTCCACTTT.

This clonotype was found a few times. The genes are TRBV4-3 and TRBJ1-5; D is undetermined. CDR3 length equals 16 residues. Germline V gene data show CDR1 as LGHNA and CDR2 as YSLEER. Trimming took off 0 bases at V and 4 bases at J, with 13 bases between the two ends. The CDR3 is CASSQDATLGNQPQHF. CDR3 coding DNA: TGCGCCAGCAGCCAAGACGCCACCCTCGGGAATCAGCCCCAGCATTTT.

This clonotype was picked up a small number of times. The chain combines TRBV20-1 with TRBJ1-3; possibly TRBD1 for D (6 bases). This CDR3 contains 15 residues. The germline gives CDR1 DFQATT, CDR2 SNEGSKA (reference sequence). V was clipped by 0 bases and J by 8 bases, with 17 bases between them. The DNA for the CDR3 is TGCAGTGCTAGAGATCCCTCACAGGGTAGACACACCATATATTTT. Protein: CSARDPSQGRHTIYF.

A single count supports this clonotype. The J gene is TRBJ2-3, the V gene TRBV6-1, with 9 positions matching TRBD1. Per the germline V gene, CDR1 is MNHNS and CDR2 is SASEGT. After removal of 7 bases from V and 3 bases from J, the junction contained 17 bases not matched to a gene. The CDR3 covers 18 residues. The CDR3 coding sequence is TGTGCCAGCATTCCCCTTCCCGGGACAGGGTTAAGAACAGATACGCAGTATTTT. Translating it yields CASIPLPGTGLRTDTQYF.

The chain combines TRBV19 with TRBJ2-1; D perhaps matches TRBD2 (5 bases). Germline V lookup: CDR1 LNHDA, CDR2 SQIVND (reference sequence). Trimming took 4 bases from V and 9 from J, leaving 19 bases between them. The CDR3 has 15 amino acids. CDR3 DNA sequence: TGTGCCAGTAGTAAGTTCGGCCCCACAGAGGGTGAGCAGTTCTTC. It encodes CASSKFGPTEGEQFF.

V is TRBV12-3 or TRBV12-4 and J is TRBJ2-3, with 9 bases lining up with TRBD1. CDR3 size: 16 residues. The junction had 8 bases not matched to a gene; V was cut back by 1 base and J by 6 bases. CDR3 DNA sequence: TGTGCCAGCAGTTTAGACGCGGGACAGGGAGGGGATACGCAGTATTTT. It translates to CASSLDAGQGGDTQYF.

The CDR3 nucleotides are TGTGCCAGCAGCCTCAGGGGGTTCGGGTCACCCCTCCACTTT. Translated, it gives CASSLRGFGSPLHF. V and J are TRBV7-6 and TRBJ1-6; 7 bases match TRBD1. CDR1 and CDR2 (germline): SGHVS, FNYEAQ. The CDR3 contains 14 residues. V shed 5 bases, J shed 10 bases, and the junction held 8 bases outside the gene matches.

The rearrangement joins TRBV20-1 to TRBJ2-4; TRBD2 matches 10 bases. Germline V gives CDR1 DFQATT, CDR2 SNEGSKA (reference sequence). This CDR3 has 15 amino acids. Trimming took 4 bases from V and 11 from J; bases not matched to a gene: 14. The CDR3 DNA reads TGCAGTGCTACGGAGGCCCTAGCGGGAGCGGTCTTTCAGTACTTC. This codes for CSATEALAGAVFQYF.

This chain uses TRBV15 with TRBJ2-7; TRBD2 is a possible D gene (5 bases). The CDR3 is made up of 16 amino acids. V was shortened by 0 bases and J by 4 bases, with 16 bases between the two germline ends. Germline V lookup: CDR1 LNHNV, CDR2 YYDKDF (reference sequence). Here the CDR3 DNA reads TGTGCCACCAGCAGAGATTGGTTGCGTCGGACTTACGAGCAGTACTTC. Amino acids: CATSRDWLRRTYEQYF.

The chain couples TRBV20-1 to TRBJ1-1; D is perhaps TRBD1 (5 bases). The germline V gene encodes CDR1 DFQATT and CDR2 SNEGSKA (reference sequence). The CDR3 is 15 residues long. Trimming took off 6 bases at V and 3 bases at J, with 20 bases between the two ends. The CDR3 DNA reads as TGCAGTGCCAGGGTGGGGACGTGGCAGCACACTGAAGCTTTCTTT. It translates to CSARVGTWQHTEAFF.

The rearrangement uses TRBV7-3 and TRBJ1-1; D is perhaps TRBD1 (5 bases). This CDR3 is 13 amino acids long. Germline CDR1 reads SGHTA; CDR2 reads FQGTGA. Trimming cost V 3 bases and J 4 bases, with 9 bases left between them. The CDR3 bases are TGTGCCAGCAGCTTGGAAAGGGGCACTGAAGCTTTCTTT. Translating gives CASSLERGTEAFF.

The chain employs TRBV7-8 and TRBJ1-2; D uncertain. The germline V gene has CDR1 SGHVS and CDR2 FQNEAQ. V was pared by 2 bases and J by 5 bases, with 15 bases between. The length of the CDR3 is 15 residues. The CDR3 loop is CASSLSSMSGYGYTF. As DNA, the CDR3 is TGTGCCAGCAGCTTATCTTCTATGTCCGGATATGGCTACACCTTC.

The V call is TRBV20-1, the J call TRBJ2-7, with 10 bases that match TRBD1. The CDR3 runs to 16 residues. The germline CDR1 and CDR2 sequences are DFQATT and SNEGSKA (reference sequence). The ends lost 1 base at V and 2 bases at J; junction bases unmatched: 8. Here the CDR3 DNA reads TGCAGTGCTAGAGGGACAGGGGGTTCTTTCACCTACGAGCAGTACTTC. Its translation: CSARGTGGSFTYEQYF.

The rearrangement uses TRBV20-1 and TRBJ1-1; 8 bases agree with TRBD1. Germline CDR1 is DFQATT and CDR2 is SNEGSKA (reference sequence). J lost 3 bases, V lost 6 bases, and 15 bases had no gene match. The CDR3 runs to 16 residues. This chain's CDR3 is CSAMDREFLTDTEAFF. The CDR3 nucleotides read TGCAGTGCCATGGACAGGGAATTTCTCACGGACACTGAAGCTTTCTTT.

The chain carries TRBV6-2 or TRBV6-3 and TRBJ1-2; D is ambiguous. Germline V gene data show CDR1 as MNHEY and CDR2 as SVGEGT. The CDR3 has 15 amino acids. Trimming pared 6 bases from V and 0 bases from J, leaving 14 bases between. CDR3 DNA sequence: TGTGCCAGCAGCACCGGAGGCACAACTAACTATGGCTACACCTTC. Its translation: CASSTGGTTNYGYTF.

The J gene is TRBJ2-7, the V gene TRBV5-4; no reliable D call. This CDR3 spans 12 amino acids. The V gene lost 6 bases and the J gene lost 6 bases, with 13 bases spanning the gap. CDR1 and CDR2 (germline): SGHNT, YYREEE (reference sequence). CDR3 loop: CASNLPGLEQYF. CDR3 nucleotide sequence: TGTGCCAGCAACCTACCAGGCCTCGAGCAGTACTTC.

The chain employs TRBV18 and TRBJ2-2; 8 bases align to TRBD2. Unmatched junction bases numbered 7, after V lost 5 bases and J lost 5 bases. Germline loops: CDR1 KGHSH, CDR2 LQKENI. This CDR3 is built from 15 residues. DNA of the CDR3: TGTGCCAGCTCATCGACTAGCGTTGGAACCGGGGAGCTGTTTTTT. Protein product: CASSSTSVGTGELFF.

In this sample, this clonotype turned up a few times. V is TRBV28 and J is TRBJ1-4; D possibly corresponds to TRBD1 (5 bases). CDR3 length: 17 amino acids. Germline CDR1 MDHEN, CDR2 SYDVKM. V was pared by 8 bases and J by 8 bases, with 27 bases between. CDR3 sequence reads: CASAQPRARDGREKLFF. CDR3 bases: TGTGCCAGCGCCCAGCCACGGGCTAGGGACGGGAGGGAAAAACTGTTTTTT.

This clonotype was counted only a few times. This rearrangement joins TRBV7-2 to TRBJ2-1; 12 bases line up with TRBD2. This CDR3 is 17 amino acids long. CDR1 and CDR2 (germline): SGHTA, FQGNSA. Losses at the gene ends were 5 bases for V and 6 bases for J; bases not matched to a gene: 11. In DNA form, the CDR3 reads TGTGCCAGCAGCCCCCCCCTAGCGGGAGGGCTCGGCAATGAGCAGTTCTTC. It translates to CASSPPLAGGLGNEQFF.

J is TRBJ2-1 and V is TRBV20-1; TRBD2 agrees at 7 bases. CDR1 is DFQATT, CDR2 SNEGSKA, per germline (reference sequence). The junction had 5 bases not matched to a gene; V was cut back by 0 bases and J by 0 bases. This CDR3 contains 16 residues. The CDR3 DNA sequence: TGCAGTGCTAGAGATTGGGCGGGGGTCTCCTACAATGAGCAGTTCTTC. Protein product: CSARDWAGVSYNEQFF.

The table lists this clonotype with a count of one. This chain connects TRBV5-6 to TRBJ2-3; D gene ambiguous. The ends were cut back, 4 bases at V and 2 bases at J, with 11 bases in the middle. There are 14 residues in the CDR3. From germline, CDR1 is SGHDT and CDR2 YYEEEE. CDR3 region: CASSALLTTDTQYF. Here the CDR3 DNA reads TGTGCCAGCAGCGCACTACTTACCACAGATACGCAGTATTTT.

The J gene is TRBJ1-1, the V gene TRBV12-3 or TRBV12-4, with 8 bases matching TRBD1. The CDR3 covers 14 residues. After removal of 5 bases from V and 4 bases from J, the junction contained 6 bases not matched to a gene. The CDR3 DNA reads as TGTGCCAGCAGTCCCTCCACAGGGGGCACTGAAGCTTTCTTT. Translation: CASSPSTGGTEAFF.

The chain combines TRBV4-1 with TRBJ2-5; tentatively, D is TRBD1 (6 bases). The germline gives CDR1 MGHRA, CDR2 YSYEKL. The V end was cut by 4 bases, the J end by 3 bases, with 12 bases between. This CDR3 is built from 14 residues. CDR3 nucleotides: TGCGCCAGCAGCCTCCGGGACATCGAAGAGACCCAGTACTTC. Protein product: CASSLRDIEETQYF.

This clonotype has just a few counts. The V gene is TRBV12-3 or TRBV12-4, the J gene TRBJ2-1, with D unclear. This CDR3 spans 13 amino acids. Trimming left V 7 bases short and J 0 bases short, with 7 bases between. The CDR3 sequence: CASTPSSYNEQFF. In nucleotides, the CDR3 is TGTGCCAGCACTCCCAGCTCCTACAATGAGCAGTTCTTC.

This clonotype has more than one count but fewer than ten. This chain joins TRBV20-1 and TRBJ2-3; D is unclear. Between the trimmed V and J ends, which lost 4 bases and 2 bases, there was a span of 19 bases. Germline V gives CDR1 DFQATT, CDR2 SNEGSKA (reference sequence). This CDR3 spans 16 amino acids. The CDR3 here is CSANRPRDQATDTQYF. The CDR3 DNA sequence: TGCAGTGCTAACCGACCCCGAGACCAAGCCACAGATACGCAGTATTTT.

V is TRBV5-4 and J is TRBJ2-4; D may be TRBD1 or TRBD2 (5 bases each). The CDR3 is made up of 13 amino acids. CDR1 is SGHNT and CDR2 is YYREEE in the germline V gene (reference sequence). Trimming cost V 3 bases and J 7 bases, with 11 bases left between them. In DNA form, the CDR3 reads TGTGCCAGCAGCTCGGTGGGGGAGAACATTCAGTACTTC. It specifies CASSSVGENIQYF.

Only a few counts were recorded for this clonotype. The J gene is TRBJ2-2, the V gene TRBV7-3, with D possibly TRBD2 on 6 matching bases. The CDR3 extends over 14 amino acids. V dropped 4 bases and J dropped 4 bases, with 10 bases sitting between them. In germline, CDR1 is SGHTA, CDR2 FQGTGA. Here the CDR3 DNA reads TGTGCCAGCAGCTCGGGACTTACCACCGGGGAGCTGTTTTTT. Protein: CASSSGLTTGELFF.

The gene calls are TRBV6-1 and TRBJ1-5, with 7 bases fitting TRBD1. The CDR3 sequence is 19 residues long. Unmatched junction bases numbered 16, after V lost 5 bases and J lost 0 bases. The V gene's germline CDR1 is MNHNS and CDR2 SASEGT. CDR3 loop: CASSPNRGIDTISNQPQHF. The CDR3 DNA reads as TGTGCCAGCAGTCCCAACAGGGGAATCGACACTATTAGCAATCAGCCCCAGCATTTT.